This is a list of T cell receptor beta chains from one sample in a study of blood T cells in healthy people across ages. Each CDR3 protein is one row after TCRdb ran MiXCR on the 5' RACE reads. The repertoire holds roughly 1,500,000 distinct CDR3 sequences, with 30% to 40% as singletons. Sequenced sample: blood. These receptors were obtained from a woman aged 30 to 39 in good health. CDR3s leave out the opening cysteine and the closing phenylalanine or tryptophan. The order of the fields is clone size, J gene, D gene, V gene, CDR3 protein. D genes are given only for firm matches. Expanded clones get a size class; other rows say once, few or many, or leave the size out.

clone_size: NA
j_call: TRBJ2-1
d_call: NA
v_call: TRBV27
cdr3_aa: ASTPTGVYEQF

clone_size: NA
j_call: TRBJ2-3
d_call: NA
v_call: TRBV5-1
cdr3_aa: ASSLEFPLGDTQY

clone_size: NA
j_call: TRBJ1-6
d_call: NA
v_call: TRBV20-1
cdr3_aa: SARIQNLGRNSPLH

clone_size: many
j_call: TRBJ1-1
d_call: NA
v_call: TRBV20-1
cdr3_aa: SASGVTGYGNTEAF

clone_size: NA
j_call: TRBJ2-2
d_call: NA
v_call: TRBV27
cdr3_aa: ASSLSANRAWNTGELF

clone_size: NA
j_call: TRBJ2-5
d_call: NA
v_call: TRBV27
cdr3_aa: ASSPRGLSPRETRY

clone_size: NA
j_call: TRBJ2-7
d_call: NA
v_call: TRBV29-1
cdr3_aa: SVVGGSYERY

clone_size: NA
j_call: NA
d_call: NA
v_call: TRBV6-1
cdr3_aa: ASSVLRGYEQY

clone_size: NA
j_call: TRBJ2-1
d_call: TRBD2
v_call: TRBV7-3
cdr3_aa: ASSKAAGEFNEQF

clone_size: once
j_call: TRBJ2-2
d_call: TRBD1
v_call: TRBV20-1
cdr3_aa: SAVRRDRGGLRGTGELF

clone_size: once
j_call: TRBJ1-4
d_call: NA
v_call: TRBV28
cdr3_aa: ASSRASKIGKLF

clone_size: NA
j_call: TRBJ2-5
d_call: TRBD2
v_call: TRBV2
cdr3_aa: ASSLLAIQETQY

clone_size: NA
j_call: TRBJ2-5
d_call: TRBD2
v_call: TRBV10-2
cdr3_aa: ATRTSGGEQETQY

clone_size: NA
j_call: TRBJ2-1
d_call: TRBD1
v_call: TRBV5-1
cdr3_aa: ASSETGFSPNEQF

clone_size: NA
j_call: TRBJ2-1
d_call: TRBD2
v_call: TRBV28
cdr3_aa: ASRLGLAVYNEQF

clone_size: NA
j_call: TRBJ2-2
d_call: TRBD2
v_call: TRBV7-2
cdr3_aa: ASSSVYSGGSGELF

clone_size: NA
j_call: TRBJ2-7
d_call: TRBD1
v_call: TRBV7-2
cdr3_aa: ASSSYALSLRTGAGEQY

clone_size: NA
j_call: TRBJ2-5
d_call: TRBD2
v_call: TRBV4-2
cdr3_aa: ASSQEVRLAGPNEQY

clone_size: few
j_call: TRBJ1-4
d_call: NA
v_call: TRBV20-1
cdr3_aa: SAREARHPAVPNEKLF

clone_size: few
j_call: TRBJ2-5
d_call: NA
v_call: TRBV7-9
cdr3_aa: ASSLGGPHQTQY

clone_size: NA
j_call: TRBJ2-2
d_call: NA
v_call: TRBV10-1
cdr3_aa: ATSMAANTGELF

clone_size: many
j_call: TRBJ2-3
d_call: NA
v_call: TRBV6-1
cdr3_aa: ASSEALRVPY

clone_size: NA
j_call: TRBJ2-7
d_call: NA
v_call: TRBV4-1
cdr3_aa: ASSLPGITSYEQY

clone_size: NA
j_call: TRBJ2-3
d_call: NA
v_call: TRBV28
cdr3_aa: ASSTWAGGSTDTQY

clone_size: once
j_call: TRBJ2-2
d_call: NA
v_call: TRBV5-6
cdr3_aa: ASSRGPTGELF

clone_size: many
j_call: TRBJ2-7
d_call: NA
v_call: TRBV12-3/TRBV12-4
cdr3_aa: ATRQSNSYEQY

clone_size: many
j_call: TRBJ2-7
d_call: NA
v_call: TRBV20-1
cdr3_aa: SARAGPGAAYEQY

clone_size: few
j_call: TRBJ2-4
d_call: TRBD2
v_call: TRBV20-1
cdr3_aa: STRYASGASFQY

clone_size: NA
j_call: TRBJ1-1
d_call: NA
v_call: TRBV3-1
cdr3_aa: AGSQESRREAF

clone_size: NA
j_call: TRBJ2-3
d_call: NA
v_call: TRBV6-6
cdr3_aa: ASTSRGSSTDTQY

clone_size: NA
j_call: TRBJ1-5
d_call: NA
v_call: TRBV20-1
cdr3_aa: SAVRPGTRNNQPQH

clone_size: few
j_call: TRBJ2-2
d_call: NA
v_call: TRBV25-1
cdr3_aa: ASVFGGGIGTGELF

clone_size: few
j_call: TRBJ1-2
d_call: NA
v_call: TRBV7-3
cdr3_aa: ASSSGGLEANYGYT

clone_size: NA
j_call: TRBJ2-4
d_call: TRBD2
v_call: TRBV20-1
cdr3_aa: SASSGGPQGKNIQY

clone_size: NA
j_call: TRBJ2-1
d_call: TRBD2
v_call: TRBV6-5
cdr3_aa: ASSYTSGEYNEQF

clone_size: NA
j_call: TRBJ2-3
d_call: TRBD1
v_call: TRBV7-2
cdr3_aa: ASSPGTGWTDTQY

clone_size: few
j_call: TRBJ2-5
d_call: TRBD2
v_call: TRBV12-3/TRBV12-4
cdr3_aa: ASSPRLAGMETQY

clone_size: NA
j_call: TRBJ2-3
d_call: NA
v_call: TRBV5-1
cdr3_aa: ASSVDGGVADTQY

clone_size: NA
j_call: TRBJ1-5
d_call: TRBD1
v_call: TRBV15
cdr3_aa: ATREGQGRNQPQH